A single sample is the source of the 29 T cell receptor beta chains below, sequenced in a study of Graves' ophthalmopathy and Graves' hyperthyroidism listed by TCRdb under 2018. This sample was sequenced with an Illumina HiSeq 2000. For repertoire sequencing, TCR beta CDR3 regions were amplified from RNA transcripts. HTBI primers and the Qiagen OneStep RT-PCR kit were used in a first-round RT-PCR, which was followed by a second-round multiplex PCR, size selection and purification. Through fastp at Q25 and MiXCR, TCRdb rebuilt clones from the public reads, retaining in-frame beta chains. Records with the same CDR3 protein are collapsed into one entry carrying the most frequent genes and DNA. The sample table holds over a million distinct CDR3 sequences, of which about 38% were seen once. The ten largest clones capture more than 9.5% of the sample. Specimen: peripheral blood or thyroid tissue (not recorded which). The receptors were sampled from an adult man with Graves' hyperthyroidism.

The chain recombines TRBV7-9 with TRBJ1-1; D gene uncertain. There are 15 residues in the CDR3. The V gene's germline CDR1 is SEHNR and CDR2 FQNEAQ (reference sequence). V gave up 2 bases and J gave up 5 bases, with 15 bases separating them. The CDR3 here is CASSLIGEGWTEAFF. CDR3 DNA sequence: TGTGCCAGCAGCTTAATTGGGGAAGGGTGGACTGAAGCTTTCTTT.

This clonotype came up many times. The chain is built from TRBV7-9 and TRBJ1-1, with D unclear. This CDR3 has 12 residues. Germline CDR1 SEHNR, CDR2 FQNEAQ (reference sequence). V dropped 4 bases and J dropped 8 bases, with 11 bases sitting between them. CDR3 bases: TGTGCCAGCAGCTCGACGGGGTGGGAAGCTTTCTTT. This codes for CASSSTGWEAFF.

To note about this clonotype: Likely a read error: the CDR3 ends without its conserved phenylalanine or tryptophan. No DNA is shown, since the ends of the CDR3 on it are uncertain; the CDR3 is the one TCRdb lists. The CDR3 reads CASLEDSSYNEPLC. The chain has TRBV2 and TRBJ2-1; the tabulated D call, TRBD2, remains unverified against the DNA. The CDR3 length is 14 residues, termini included. From germline, CDR1 is SNHLY and CDR2 FYNNEI.

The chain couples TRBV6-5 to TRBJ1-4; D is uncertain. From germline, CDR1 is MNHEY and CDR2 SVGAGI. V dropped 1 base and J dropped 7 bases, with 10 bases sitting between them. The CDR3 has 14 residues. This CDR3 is CASSYLQMGEKLFF. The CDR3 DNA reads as TGTGCCAGCAGTTACTTACAGATGGGTGAAAAACTGTTTTTT.

The CDR3 protein is CASSREAATNEKLFF. In DNA form, the CDR3 reads TGTGCCAGCAGCCGCGAAGCTGCAACTAATGAAAAACTGTTTTTT. The chain is built from TRBV7-3 and TRBJ1-4; D remains unclear. Trimming removed 5 bases at V and 0 bases at J, with 10 bases between. The germline gives CDR1 SGHTA, CDR2 FQGTGA. There are 15 residues in the CDR3.

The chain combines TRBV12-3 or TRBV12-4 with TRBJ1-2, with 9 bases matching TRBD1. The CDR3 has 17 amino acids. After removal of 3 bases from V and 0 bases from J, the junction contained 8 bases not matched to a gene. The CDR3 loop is CASSLYRDRASNYGYTF. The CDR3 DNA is TGTGCCAGCAGTTTGTACCGGGACAGGGCTTCTAACTATGGCTACACCTTC.

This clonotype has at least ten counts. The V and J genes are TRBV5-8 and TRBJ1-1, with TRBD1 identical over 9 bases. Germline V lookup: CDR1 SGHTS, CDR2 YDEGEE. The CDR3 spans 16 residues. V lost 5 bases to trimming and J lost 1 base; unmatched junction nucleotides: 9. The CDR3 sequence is CASSRDRARGNTEAFF. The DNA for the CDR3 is TGTGCCAGCAGTCGGGACAGGGCGAGGGGGAACACTGAAGCTTTCTTT.

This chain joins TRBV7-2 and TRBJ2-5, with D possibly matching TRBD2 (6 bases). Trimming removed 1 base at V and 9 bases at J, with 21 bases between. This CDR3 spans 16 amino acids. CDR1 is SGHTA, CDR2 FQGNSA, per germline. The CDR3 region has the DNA TGTGCCAGCAGCTTAGAGAGGCCGACATTGGGGGAGGCCCAGTACTTC. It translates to CASSLERPTLGEAQYF. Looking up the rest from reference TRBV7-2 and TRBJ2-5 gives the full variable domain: GAGVSQSPSNKVTEKGKDVELRCDPISGHTALYWYRQSLGQGLEFLIYFQGNSAPDKSGLPSDRFSAERTGGSVSTLTIQRTQQEDSAVYLCASSLERPTLGEAQYFGPGTRLLVL.

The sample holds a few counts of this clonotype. The CDR3 DNA reads TGCAGTGCTAGAGGCTTAGGGGGGACAACCCCGTCAACCTACGAGCAGTACTTC. Amino acid sequence: CSARGLGGTTPSTYEQYF. The chain couples TRBV20-1 to TRBJ2-7; the D call may be TRBD1 or TRBD2 (6 bases each). Trimming cost V 1 base and J 2 bases, with 24 bases left between them. This CDR3 is 18 amino acids long. The germline V gene encodes CDR1 DFQATT and CDR2 SNEGSKA (reference sequence).

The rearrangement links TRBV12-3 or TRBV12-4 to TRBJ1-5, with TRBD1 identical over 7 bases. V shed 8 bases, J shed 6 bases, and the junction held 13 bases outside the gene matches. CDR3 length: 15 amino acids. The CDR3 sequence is CASLPCRGITQPQHF. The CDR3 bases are TGTGCCAGCCTGCCCTGCAGGGGGATTACTCAGCCCCAGCATTTT.

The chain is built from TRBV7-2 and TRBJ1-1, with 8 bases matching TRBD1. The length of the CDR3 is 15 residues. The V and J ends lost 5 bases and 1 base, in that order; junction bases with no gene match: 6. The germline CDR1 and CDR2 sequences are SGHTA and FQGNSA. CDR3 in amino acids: CASSLQGQGNTEAFF. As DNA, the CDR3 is TGTGCCAGCAGCCTACAAGGACAGGGGAACACTGAAGCTTTCTTT.

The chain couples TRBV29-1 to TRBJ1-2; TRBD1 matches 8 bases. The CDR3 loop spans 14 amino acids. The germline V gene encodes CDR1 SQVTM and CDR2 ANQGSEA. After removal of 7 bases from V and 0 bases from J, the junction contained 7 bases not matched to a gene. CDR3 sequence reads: CSGQGTPTNYGYTF. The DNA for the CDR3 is TGCAGCGGACAGGGGACACCGACTAACTATGGCTACACCTTC.

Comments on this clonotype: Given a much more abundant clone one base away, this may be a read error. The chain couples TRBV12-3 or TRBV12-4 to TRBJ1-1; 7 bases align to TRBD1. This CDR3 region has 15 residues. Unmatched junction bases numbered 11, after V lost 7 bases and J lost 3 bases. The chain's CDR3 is CASTIQTGCYTEAFF. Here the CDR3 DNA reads TGTGCCAGCACCATTCAGACAGGGTGCTACACTGAAGCTTTCTTT.

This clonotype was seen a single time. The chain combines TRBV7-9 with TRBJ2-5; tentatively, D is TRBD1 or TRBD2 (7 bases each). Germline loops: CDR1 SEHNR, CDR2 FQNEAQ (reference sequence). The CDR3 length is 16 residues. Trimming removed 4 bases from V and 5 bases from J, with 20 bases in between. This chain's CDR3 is CASSSGGRALGETQYF. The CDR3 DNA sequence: TGTGCCAGCAGCTCAGGGGGGAGGGCCCTCGGGGAGACCCAGTACTTC.

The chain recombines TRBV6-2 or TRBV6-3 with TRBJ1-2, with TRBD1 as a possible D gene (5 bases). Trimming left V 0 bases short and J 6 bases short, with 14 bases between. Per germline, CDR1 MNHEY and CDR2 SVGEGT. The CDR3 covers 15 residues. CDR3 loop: CASSYSKQGSDGYTF. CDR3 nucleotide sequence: TGTGCCAGCAGTTACTCGAAGCAGGGCTCGGATGGCTACACCTTC.

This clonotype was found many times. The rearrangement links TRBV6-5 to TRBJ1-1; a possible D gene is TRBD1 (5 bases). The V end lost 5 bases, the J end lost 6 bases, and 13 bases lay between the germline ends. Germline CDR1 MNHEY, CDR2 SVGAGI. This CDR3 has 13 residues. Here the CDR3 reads CASSPRTTAEAFF. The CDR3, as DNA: TGTGCCAGCAGTCCAAGGACAACAGCTGAAGCTTTCTTT.

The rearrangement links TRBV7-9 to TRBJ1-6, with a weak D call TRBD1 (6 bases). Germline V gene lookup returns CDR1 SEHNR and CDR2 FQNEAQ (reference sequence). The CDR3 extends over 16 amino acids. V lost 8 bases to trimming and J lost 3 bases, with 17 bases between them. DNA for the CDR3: TGTGCCAGCTCGCCCACCGAAGGGGGCTATAATTCACCCCTCCACTTT. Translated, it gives CASSPTEGGYNSPLHF. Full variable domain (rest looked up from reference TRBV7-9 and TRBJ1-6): DTGVSQNPRHKITKRGQNVTFRCDPISEHNRLYWYRQTLGQGPEFLTYFQNEAQLEKSRLLSDRFSAERPKGSFSTLEIQRTEQGDSAMYLCASSPTEGGYNSPLHFGNGTRLTVT.

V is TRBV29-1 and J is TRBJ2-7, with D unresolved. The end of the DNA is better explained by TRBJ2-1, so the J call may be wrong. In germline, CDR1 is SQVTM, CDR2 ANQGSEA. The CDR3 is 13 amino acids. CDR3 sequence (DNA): TGCAGCGCAAGTCAGAGCATGGACAATGAGCAGTTCTTC. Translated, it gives CSASQSMDNEQFF.

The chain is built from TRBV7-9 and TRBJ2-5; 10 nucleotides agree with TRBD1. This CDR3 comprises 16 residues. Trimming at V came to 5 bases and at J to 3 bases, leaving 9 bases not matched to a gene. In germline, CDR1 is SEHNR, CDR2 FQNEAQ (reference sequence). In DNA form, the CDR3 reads TGTGCCAGCAGCCGACCGGGACAGGGGTCTGAAGAGACCCAGTACTTC. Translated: CASSRPGQGSEETQYF. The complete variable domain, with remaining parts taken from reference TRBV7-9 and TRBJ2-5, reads DTGVSQNPRHKITKRGQNVTFRCDPISEHNRLYWYRQTLGQGPEFLTYFQNEAQLEKSRLLSDRFSAERPKGSFSTLEIQRTEQGDSAMYLCASSRPGQGSEETQYFGPGTRLLVL.

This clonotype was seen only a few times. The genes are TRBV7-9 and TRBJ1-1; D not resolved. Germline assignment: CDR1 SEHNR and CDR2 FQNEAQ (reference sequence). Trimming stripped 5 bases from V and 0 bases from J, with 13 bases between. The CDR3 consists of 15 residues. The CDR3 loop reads CASSARRRMNTEAFF. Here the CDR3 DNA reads TGTGCCAGCAGCGCGAGACGGCGGATGAACACTGAAGCTTTCTTT.

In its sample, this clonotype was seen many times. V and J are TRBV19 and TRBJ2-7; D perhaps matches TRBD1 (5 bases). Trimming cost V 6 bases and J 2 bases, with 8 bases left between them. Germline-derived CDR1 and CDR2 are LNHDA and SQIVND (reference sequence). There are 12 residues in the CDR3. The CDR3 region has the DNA TGTGCCAGTAGGGACAAAACCTACGAGCAGTACTTC. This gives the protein CASRDKTYEQYF.

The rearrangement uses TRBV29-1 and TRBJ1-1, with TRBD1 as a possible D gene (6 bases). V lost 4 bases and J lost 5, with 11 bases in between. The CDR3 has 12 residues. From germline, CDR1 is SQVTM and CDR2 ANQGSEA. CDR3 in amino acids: CSVAGAETEAFF. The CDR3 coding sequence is TGCAGCGTTGCAGGGGCAGAAACTGAAGCTTTCTTT.

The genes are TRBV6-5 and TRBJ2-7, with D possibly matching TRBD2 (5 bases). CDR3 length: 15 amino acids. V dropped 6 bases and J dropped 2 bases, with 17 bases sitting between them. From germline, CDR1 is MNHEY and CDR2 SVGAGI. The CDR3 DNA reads TGTGCCAGCAGACCCGGGGTTAGGATCCCCTACGAGCAGTACTTC. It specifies CASRPGVRIPYEQYF.

Here the CDR3 reads CATSPGASGGGQETQYF. The CDR3 bases are TGTGCCACCAGCCCCGGGGCTAGCGGGGGAGGACAAGAGACCCAGTACTTC. This rearrangement joins TRBV15 to TRBJ2-5; 10 bases align to TRBD2. From germline, CDR1 is LNHNV and CDR2 YYDKDF (reference sequence). Trimming at V came to 5 bases and at J to 2 bases, leaving 11 bases not matched to a gene. The CDR3 runs 17 residues.

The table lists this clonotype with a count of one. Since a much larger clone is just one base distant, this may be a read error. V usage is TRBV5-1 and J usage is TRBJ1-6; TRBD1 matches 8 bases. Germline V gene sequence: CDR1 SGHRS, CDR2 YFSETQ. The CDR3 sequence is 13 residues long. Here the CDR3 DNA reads TGCGCCAGCAGTTCGACAGGGGATTCACCCCCCCACTTT. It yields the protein CASSSTGDSPPHF.

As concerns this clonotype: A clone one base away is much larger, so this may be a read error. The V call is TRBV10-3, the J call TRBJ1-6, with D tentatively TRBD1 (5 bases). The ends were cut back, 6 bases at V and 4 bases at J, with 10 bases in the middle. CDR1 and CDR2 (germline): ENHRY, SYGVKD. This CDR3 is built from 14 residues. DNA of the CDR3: TGTGCCATCAGGCCAGGGAGGTATAATTCACCCCTCCACTTT. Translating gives CAIRPGRYNSPLHF.

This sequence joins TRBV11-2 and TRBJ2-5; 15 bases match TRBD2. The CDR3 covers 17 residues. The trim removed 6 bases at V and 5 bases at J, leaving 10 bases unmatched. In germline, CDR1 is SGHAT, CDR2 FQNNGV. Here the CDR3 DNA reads TGTGCCAGCAGTGGACTAGCGGGGGGGCAGGGGCTGGAGACCCAGTACTTC. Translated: CASSGLAGGQGLETQYF. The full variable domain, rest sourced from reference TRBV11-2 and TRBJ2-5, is EAGVAQSPRYKIIEKRQSVAFWCNPISGHATLYWYQQILGQGPKLLIQFQNNGVVDDSQLPKDRFSAERLKGVDSTLKIQPAKLEDSAVYLCASSGLAGGQGLETQYFGPGTRLLVL.

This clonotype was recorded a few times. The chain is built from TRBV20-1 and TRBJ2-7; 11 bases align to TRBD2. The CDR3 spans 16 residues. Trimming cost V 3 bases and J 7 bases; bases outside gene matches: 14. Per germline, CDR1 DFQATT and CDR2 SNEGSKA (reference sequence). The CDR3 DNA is TGCAGTGCTAGCAGTGAGGATAGCGGGAGGGCCGAGGAGCAGTACTTC. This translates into CSASSEDSGRAEEQYF.

The CDR3, as DNA: TGTGCCAGCAGCCCACTTCTCATCGCGAACACCGGGGAGCTGTTTTTT. Protein: CASSPLLIANTGELFF. J is TRBJ2-2 and V is TRBV14; the D is unclear. The V and J ends lost 4 bases and 0 bases respectively, with 12 bases between them. CDR1 and CDR2 from the germline V gene are SGHDN and FVKESK. There are 16 residues in the CDR3.